This T cell receptor beta chain originates from a study of shared clonotypes between healthy human individuals. Study overall: Participating donors consisted of two women and a few men aged 18 to 49.

Study findings and constraints: Naive CD4 clonotypes were shared across a handful of donors at roughly 5%.

TCRdb keeps only in-frame clones here, not all; method: immunoSEQ multiplex PCR. Among a few hundred thousand clones listed, about 74% were seen once. Germline V gene data show CDR1 as SGHRS and CDR2 as YFSETQ. Trimming took 0 bases from V and 9 from J, leaving 13 bases between them. CDR3 length equals 14 residues. Of note for this clone: The antigen is undetermined.

The source of this sequence is a man aged 25-45 years in good health. The V call is TRBV5-1, the J call TRBJ2-1, with a tentative D call TRBD2 (5 bases). The sample was memory CD4+ T cells sorted from blood. Stated subset: CD45RA-negative fraction. In DNA, the CDR3 is TGCGCCAGCAGCTTGGACCCTAGCCCAGCTGAGCAGTTCTTC. Translated, it gives CASSLDPSPAEQFF.